This TCR beta chain was sequenced during a study of cytomegalovirus exposure and HLA in healthy donors. Points from the study as a whole: The availability of immune exposure information extended only to CMV serostatus. Listed as cytomegalovirus-associated were 150 to 200 TCR beta chains. Accurate predictions that matched the HLA-A and HLA-B alleles of most subjects were reportedly made from TCR beta sequences.

The ends lost 7 bases at V and 9 bases at J; junction bases unmatched: 10. The CDR3 runs to 16 residues. Germline CDR1 LNHDA, CDR2 SQIVND (reference sequence). PCR amplification relied on 60 Vbeta primers (plus 13 Jbeta primers). Here immunoSEQ multiplex PCR was the method, and the copy in TCRdb shows in-frame clones only, minus some. This sample has about 190,000 clones, with over 60% found just once. In regard to this clone: Its antigen is currently unknown.

This chain links TRBV19 with TRBJ2-1, with TRBD2 matching over 15 bases. The sequence derives from a man aged 30 to 39 in good health and CMV-seropositive. The sample consisted of PBMCs. This CDR3 reads CASTSLGLAGGGEQFF. The CDR3 region has the DNA TGTGCCAGTACCTCTCTGGGACTAGCGGGAGGCGGTGAGCAGTTCTTC.